The clone carrying this TCR beta chain was observed a single time. Antigen specificity is unknown. Each patient went into thyroid surgery without having received any treatment. This CDR3 has 14 amino acids. Germline V gene sequence: CDR1 GTSNPN, CDR2 SVGIG (reference sequence). V gave up 5 bases and J gave up 2 bases, with 12 bases separating them. Per the authors' pipeline: Across clinicopathological groups, CDR3 differences served as the basis for building a distant-metastasis classifier for papillary thyroid cancer. MiXCR reprocessed the PCR reads for TCRdb. None of the V and J calls come from the authors' own analysis; TCRdb made them. The profile covers about 38,000 clones, with roughly 45% appearing a single time and roughly a quarter taken by the ten largest. The sample originates from a study of metastatic and nonmetastatic thyroid tumors. Turning to the study itself: Thyroid patients, malignant and benign, had repertoires compared across blood and tumor or nodule tissue. Study results and limitations: Within blood and tumor, benign nodules reportedly had significantly lower TCR beta diversity than malignant thyroid tumors did.

This receptor was identified in a male donor with papillary thyroid cancer or a benign thyroid nodule (not recorded which). Some clones in this sample may be carry-over from other donors' samples. Sequencing used tumor tissue. The chain combines TRBV30 with TRBJ2-2; either TRBD1 or TRBD2 may supply D (5 bases each). The CDR3 loop reads CAWSGWDNTGELFF. The CDR3 region has the DNA TGTGCCTGGTCGGGGTGGGACAACACCGGGGAGCTGTTTTTT.